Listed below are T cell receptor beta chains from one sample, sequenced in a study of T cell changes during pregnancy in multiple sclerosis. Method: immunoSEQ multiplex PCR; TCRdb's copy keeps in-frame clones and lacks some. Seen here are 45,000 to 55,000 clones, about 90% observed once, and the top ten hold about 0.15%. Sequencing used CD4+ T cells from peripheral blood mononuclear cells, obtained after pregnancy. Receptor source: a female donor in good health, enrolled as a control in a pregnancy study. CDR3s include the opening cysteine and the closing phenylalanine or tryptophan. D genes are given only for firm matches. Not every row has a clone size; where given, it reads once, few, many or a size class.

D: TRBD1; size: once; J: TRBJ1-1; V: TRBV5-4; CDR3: CASRKGGPQGRTEAFF; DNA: TGTGCCAGCCGAAAAGGGGGGCCACAGGGGAGGACTGAAGCTTTCTTT
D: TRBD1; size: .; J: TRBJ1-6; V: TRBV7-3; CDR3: CASSRTGGSSSPLHF; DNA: TGTGCCAGCAGCCGCACAGGGGGAAGTAGTTCACCCCTCCACTTT
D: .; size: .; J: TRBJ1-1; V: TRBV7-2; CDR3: CASSPHQNMNTEAFF; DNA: TGTGCCAGCAGCCCTCATCAGAATATGAACACTGAAGCTTTCTTT
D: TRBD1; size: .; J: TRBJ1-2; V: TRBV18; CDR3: CASSLDRDYGYTF; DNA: TGTGCCAGCTCGCTCGACAGGGACTATGGCTACACCTTC
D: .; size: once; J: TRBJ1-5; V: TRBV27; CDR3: CASSPLNQPQHF; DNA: TGTGCCAGCAGTCCTCTAAATCAGCCCCAGCATTTT
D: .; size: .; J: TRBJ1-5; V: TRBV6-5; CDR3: CASSRAWTANQPQHF; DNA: TGTGCCAGCAGCCGCGCTTGGACAGCCAATCAGCCCCAGCATTTT
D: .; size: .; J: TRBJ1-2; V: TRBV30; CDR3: CAWMNGVGGYTF; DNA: TGTGCCTGGATGAACGGGGTTGGGGGCTACACCTTC
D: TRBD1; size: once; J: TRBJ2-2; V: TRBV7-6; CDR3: CASSLGTGESGELFF; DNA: TGTGCCAGCAGCTTAGGGACAGGGGAGAGCGGGGAGCTGTTTTTT
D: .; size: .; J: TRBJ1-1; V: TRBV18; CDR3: CASSPSRASEAFF; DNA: TGTGCCAGCTCACCAAGCAGGGCTTCAGAAGCTTTCTTT
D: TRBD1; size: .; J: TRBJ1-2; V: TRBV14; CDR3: CASSQDNRLGAQGGRHGYTF; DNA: TGTGCCAGCAGCCAAGATAACCGTTTAGGGGCCCAGGGGGGCAGACATGGCTACACCTTC
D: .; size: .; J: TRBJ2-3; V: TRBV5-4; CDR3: CASSLVSGDTQYF; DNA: TGTGCCAGCAGCTTGGTATCCGGGGATACGCAGTATTTT
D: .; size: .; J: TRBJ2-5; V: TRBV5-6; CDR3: CASSLAAQVRTQYF; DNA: TGTGCCAGCAGCTTGGCCGCGCAGGTTAGGACCCAGTACTTC
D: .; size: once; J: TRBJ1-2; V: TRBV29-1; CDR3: CSVAGQFYGYTF; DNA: TGCAGCGTTGCAGGACAGTTCTATGGCTACACCTTC
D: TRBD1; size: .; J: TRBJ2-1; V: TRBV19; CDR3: CASGRDRTNEQFF; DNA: TGTGCCAGCGGGCGGGACAGGACTAATGAGCAGTTCTTC
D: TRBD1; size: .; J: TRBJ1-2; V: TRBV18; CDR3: CASSPPAGGNYGYTF; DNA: TGTGCCAGCTCACCACCGGCAGGGGGAAACTATGGCTACACCTTC
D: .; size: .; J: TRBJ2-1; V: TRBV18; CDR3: CASSPSLSSYNEQFF; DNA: TGTGCCAGCTCACCATCCCTGAGCTCCTACAATGAGCAGTTCTTC
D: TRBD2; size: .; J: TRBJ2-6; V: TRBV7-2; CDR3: CASSPGRGDSGANVLTF; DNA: TGTGCCAGCAGCCCCGGACGGGGGGACTCTGGGGCCAACGTCCTGACTTTC
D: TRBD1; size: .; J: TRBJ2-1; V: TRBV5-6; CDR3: CASSTSTGRSYNEQFF; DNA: TGTGCCAGCAGCACTTCGACAGGGCGATCCTACAATGAGCAGTTCTTC
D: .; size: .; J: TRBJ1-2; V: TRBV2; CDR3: CASRDIKGDYTF; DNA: TGTGCCAGCAGAGACATAAAAGGGGACTACACCTTC
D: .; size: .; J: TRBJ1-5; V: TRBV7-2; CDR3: CASSLSGVNQPQHF; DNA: TGTGCCAGCAGCTTATCAGGGGTGAATCAGCCCCAGCATTTT